The clone carrying this T cell receptor (beta chain) was observed once. This entry belongs to a study of technical replicates of blood from several donors. The V end lost 0 bases, the J end lost 0 bases, and 10 bases lay between the germline ends. The CDR3 has 16 residues. The germline gives CDR1 SGHRS, CDR2 YFSETQ. Sequencing was performed with immunoSEQ multiplex PCR; in TCRdb, only in-frame clones are kept and a portion is missing. Seen here are more than 9,000 clones, 94% observed once, and the top ten hold roughly 7%. The TCR comes from a human donor in good health. Material: PBMCs. The rearrangement uses TRBV5-1 and TRBJ2-1; no definite D call. This CDR3 reads CASSLGTLSSYNEQFF. The CDR3 bases are TGCGCCAGCAGCTTGGGCACCTTGAGCTCCTACAATGAGCAGTTCTTC.